This TCR beta chain is from a study of blood T cell repertoires in COVID-19. Looking at the study overall: The United States, Italy and Spain were the sources of the acute and convalescent COVID-19 samples. PBMCs, B-cell-depleted T cells, or T cells were the source of the cDNA or gDNA that made up the material.

The table came from immunoSEQ multiplex PCR; TCRdb's copy has only in-frame clones and leaves some out. The table shows about 150,000 clones, with over 80% occurring only once. Followed over time, Seattle patients had been enrolled while infection was active. The sequencing input was peripheral blood. This TCR derives from a woman older than 75 with COVID-19, enrolled during active disease.

CDR3 coding DNA: TGTGCCAGCAGTGAGGGGACAGTTACCTACGAGCAGTACTTC. This gives the protein CASSEGTVTYEQYF. The genes are TRBV2 and TRBJ2-7, with TRBD1 matching 7 bases. V dropped 3 bases and J dropped 2; count of bases not matched to a gene: 4. The CDR3 has 14 amino acids. The germline CDR1 and CDR2 sequences are SNHLY and FYNNEI. Full variable domain (outside the CDR3, taken from reference TRBV2 and TRBJ2-7): EPEVTQTPSHQVTQMGQEVILRCVPISNHLYFYWYRQILGQKVEFLVSFYNNEISEKSEIFDDQFSVERPDGSNFTLKIRSTKLEDSAMYFCASSEGTVTYEQYFGPGTRLTVT.